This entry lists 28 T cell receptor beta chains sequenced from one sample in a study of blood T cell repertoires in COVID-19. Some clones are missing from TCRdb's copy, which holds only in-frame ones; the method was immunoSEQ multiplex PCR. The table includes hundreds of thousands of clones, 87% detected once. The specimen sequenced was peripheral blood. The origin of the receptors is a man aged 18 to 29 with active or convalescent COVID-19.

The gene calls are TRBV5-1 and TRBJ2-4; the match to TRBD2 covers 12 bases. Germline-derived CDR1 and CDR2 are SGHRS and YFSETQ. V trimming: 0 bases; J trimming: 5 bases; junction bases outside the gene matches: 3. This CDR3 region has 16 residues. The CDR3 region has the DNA TGCGCCAGCAGCTTGGGGACTAGCGGGATTCAAAACATTCAGTACTTC. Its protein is CASSLGTSGIQNIQYF. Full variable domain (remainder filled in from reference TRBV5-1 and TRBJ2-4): KAGVTQTPRYLIKTRGQQVTLSCSPISGHRSVSWYQQTPGQGLQFLFEYFSETQRNKGNFPGRFSGRQFSNSRSEMNVSTLELGDSALYLCASSLGTSGIQNIQYFGAGTRLSVL.

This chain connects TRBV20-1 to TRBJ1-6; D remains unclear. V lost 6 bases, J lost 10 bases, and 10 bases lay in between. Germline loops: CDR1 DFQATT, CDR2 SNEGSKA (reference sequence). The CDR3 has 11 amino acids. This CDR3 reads CSAPLGSPLHF. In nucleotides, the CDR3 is TGCAGTGCCCCGCTCGGGTCACCCCTCCACTTT.

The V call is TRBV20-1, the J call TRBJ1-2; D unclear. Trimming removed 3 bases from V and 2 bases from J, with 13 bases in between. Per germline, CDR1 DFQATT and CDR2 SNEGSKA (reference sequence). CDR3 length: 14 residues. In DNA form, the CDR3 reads TGCAGTGCTAGTACCCAGGCCCAGAACTATGGCTACACCTTC. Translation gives CSASTQAQNYGYTF.

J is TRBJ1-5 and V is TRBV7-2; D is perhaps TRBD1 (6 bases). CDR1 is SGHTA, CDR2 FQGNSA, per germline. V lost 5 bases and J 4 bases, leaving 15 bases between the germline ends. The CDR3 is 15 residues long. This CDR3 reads CASSTHGQSNQPQHF. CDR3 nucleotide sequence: TGTGCCAGCAGCACCCACGGACAGTCGAATCAGCCCCAGCATTTT.

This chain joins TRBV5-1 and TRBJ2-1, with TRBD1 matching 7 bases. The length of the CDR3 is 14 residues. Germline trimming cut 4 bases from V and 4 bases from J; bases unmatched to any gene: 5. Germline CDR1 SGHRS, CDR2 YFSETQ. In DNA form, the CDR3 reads TGCGCCAGCAGCCGACCGGGACAGTACAATGAGCAGTTCTTC. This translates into CASSRPGQYNEQFF.

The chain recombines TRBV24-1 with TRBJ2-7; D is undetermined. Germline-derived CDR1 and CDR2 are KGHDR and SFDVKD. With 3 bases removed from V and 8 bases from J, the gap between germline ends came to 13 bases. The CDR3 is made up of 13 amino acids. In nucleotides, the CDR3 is TGTGCCACCAGTGATCCGGTAGAATTTAAGCAGTACTTC. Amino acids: CATSDPVEFKQYF.

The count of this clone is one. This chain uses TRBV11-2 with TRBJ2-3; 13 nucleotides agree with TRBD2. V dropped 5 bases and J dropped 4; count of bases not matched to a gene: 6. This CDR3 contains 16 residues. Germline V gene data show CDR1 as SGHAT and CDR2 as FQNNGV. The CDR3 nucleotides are TGTGCCAGCAGCCCAACTAGCGGGAGGGCCCCAGATACGCAGTATTTT. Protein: CASSPTSGRAPDTQYF.

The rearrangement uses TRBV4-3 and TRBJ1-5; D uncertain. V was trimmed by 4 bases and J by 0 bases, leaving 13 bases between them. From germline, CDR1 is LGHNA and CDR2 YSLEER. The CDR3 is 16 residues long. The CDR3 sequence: CASSPHADYSNQPQHF. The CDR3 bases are TGCGCCAGCAGCCCCCACGCGGACTATAGCAATCAGCCCCAGCATTTT.

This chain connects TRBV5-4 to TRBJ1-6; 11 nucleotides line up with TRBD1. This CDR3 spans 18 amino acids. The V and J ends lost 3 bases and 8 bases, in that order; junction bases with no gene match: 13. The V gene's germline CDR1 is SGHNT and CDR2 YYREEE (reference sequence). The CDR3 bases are TGTGCCAGCAGCTCCGGGACAGGGGGACTTACGGGTGATTCACCCCTCCACTTT. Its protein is CASSSGTGGLTGDSPLHF.

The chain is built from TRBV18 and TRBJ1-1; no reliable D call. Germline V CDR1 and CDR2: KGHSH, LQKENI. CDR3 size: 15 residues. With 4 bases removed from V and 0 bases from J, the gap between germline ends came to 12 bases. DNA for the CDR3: TGTGCCAGCTCACGCCACAACACCATGAACACTGAAGCTTTCTTT. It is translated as CASSRHNTMNTEAFF.

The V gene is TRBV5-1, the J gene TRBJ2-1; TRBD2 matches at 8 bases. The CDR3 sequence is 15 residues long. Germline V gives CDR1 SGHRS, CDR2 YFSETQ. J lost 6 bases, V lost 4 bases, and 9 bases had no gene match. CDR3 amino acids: CASSKYGLASNEQFF. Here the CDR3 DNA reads TGCGCCAGCAGCAAATACGGACTAGCCTCCAATGAGCAGTTCTTC. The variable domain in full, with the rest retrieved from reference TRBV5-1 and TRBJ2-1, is KAGVTQTPRYLIKTRGQQVTLSCSPISGHRSVSWYQQTPGQGLQFLFEYFSETQRNKGNFPGRFSGRQFSNSRSEMNVSTLELGDSALYLCASSKYGLASNEQFFGPGTRLTVL.

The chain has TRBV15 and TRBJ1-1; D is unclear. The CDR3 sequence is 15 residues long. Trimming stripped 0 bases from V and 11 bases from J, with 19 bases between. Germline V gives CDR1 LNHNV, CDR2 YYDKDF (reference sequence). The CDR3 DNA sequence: TGTGCCACCAGCAGAGATTACCAGACTCCCGGTGGGGCTTTCTTT. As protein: CATSRDYQTPGGAFF. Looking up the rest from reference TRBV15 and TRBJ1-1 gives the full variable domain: DAMVIQNPRYQVTQFGKPVTLSCSQTLNHNVMYWYQQKSSQAPKLLFHYYDKDFNNEADTPDNFQSRRPNTSFCFLDIRSPGLGDTAMYLCATSRDYQTPGGAFFGQGTRLTVV.

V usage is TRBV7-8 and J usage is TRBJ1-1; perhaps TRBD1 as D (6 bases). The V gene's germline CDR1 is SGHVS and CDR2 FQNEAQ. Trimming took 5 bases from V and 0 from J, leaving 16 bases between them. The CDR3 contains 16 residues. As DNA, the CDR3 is TGTGCCAGCAGCGAAATCAGGGGATGGATGAACACTGAAGCTTTCTTT. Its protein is CASSEIRGWMNTEAFF.

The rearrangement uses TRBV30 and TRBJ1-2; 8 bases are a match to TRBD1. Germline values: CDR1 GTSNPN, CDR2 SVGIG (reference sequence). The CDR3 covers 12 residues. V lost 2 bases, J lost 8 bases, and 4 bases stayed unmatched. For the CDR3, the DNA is TGTGCCTGGAGTCAGGGGGCGCAAGGCTACACCTTC. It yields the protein CAWSQGAQGYTF. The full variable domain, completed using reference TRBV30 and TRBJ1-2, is SQTIHQWPATLVQPVGSPLSLECTVEGTSNPNLYWYRQAAGRGLQLLFYSVGIGQISSEVPQNLSASRPQDRQFILSSKKLLLSDSGFYLCAWSQGAQGYTFGSGTRLTVV.

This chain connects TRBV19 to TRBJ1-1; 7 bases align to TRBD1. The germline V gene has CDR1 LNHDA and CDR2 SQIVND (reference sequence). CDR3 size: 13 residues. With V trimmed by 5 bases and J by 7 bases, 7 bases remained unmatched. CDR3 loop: CASSPHRGGEAFF. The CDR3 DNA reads TGTGCCAGTAGTCCCCACAGGGGAGGTGAAGCTTTCTTT.

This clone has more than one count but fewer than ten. The CDR3 coding sequence is TGTGCCAGCAGTTACTTCCAGATTAATTCACCCCTCCACTTT. The encoded protein is CASSYFQINSPLHF. The chain couples TRBV6-5 to TRBJ1-6; no clear D. V dropped 1 base and J dropped 6 bases, with 7 bases sitting between them. The CDR3 totals 14 residues. Germline values: CDR1 MNHEY, CDR2 SVGAGI.

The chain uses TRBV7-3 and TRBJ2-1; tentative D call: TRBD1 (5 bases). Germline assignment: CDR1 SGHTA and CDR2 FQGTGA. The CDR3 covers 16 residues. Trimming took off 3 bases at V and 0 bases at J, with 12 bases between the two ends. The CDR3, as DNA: TGTGCCAGCAGCTTTACAGGATCTAGCTCCTACAATGAGCAGTTCTTC. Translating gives CASSFTGSSSYNEQFF. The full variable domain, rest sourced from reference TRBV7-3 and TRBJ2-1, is GAGVSQTPSNKVTEKGKYVELRCDPISGHTALYWYRQSLGQGPEFLIYFQGTGAADDSGLPNDRFFAVRPEGSVSTLKIQRTERGDSAVYLCASSFTGSSSYNEQFFGPGTRLTVL.

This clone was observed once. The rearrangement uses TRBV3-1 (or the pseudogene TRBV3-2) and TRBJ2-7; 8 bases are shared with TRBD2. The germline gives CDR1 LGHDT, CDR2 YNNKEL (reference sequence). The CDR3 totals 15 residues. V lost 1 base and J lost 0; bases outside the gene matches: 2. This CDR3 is CASSQASGSSYEQYF. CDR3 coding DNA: TGTGCCAGCAGCCAAGCGAGCGGGAGCTCCTACGAGCAGTACTTC.

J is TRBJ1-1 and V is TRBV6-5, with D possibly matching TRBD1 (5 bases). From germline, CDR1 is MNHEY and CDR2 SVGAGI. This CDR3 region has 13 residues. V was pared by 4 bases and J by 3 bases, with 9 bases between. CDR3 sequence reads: CASSSTAYTEAFF. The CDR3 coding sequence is TGTGCCAGCAGTTCGACAGCTTACACTGAAGCTTTCTTT.

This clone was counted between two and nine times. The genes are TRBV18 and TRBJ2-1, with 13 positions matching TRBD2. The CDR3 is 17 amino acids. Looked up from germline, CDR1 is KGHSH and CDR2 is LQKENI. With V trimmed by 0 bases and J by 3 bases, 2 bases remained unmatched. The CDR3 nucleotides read TGTGCCAGCTCACCACCGAGGACTAGCGGGGGCTACAATGAGCAGTTCTTC. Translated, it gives CASSPPRTSGGYNEQFF.

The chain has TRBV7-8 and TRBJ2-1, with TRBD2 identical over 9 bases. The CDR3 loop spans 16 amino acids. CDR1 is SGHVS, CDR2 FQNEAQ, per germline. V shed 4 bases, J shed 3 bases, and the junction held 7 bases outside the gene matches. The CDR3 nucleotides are TGTGCCAGCAGCTCCAGGTCAGCGGGAGGCTACAATGAGCAGTTCTTC. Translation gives CASSSRSAGGYNEQFF.

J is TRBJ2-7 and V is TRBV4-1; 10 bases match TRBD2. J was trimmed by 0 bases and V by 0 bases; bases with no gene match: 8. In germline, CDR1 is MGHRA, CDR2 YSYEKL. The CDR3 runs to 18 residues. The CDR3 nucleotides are TGCGCCAGCAGCCAAGACGGTAGCGGGGGGCCTCGCTCCTACGAGCAGTACTTC. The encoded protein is CASSQDGSGGPRSYEQYF.

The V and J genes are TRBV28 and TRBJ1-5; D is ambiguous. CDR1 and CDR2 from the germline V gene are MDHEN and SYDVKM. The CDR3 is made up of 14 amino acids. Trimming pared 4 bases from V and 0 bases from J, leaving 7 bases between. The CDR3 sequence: CASSWQDSNQPQHF. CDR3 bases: TGTGCCAGCAGTTGGCAGGATAGCAATCAGCCCCAGCATTTT.

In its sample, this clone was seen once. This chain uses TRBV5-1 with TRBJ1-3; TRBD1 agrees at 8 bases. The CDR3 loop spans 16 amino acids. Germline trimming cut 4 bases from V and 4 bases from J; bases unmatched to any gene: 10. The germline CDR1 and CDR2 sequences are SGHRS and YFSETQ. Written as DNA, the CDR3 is TGCGCCAGCAGCATCAATCAGGGGGCAAGAGGAAACACCATATATTTT. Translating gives CASSINQGARGNTIYF.

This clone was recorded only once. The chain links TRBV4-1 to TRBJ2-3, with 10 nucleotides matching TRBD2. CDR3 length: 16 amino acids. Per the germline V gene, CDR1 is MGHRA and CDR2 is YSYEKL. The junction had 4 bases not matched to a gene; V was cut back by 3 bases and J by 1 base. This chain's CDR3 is CASSHQAGGGTDTQYF. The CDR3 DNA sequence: TGCGCCAGCAGCCACCAAGCGGGAGGGGGCACAGATACGCAGTATTTT.

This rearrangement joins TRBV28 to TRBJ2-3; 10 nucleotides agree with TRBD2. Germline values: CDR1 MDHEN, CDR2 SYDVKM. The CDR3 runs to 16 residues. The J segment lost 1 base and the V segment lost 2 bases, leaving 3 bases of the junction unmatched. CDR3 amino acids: CASSLIGTSGTDTQYF. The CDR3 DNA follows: TGTGCCAGCAGTTTAATCGGGACTAGCGGCACAGATACGCAGTATTTT.

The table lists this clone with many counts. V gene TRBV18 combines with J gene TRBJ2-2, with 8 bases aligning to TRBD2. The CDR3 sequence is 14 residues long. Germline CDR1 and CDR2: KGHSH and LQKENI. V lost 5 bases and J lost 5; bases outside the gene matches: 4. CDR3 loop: CASSAGLVTGELFF. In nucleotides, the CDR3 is TGTGCCAGCTCAGCGGGACTAGTTACCGGGGAGCTGTTTTTT.

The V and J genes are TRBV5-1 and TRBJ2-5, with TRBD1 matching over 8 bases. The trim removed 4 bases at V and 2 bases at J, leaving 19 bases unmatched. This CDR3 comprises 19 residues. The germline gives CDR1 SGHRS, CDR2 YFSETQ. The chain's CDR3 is CASSGGPGTGGIPQETQYF. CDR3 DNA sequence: TGCGCCAGCAGCGGGGGCCCAGGGACAGGCGGTATCCCTCAAGAGACCCAGTACTTC. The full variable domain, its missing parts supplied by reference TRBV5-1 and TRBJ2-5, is KAGVTQTPRYLIKTRGQQVTLSCSPISGHRSVSWYQQTPGQGLQFLFEYFSETQRNKGNFPGRFSGRQFSNSRSEMNVSTLELGDSALYLCASSGGPGTGGIPQETQYFGPGTRLLVL.